This T cell receptor beta chain was recovered during a study of OX40 agonist ivuxolimab in advanced cancers. The germline CDR1 and CDR2 sequences are SQVTM and ANQGSEA. Trimming removed 8 bases from V and 1 base from J, with 14 bases in between. This CDR3 comprises 13 residues. Assay used: immunoSEQ multiplex PCR; TCRdb lists only in-frame clones, some missing. The sample carries tens of thousands of clones, about 93% recorded once. The origin of this receptor is an adult with an advanced solid tumor such as melanoma, head and neck, liver or kidney cancer. The chain links TRBV29-1 to TRBJ2-5; the D is unclear. Source: CD4+ or CD8+ T cells sorted from blood, taken in a trial of the OX40 agonist ivuxolimab. DNA for the CDR3: TGCAGCACCGCCCTGGTCCTCCAAGAGACCCAGTACTTC. Translating gives CSTALVLQETQYF.